This passage covers 10 T cell receptor beta chains from one sample sequenced in a study of graft-versus-host responses after intestinal transplantation. These receptors have no identified antigens. Profiled with immunoSEQ multiplex PCR; TCRdb holds only in-frame clones, not every one. The sample consists of more than 65,000 clones, roughly 87% of them appearing once. Sample: unstimulated CD8+ T cells sorted from spleen or lymph node cells, taken before intestinal transplant. Receptor source: a human donor who received an intestinal transplant.

J is TRBJ1-4 and V is TRBV18; D possibly corresponds to TRBD1 (5 bases). The V end lost 0 bases, the J end lost 0 bases, and 8 bases lay between the germline ends. The CDR3 runs 16 residues. The germline V gene has CDR1 KGHSH and CDR2 LQKENI. CDR3 in DNA: TGTGCCAGCTCACCACCGACAGCATCAACTAATGAAAAACTGTTTTTT. Translating it yields CASSPPTASTNEKLFF.

The CDR3 sequence is CASSATVSYEQYF. CDR3 sequence (DNA): TGTGCCAGCAGTGCGACAGTTTCCTACGAGCAGTACTTC. The chain joins TRBV6-1 to TRBJ2-7, with D possibly matching TRBD1 (5 bases). CDR3 length: 13 amino acids. Per germline, CDR1 MNHNS and CDR2 SASEGT. The ends were cut back, 4 bases at V and 1 base at J, with 8 bases in the middle.

The chain uses TRBV7-2 and TRBJ2-7, with D hard to call. Looked up from germline, CDR1 is SGHTA and CDR2 is FQGNSA. V lost 1 base, J lost 3 bases, and 7 bases lay in between. There are 13 residues in the CDR3. The chain's CDR3 is CASSLVPNYEQYF. The CDR3 region has the DNA TGTGCCAGCAGCTTAGTCCCCAACTACGAGCAGTACTTC.

V and J are TRBV19 and TRBJ1-1, with D possibly being TRBD1 (5 bases). This CDR3 contains 15 residues. Germline V gene data show CDR1 as LNHDA and CDR2 as SQIVND (reference sequence). V was shortened by 4 bases and J by 0 bases, with 12 bases between the two germline ends. In nucleotides, the CDR3 is TGTGCCAGTAGTACACCAGGACATTTGAACACTGAAGCTTTCTTT. It codes for CASSTPGHLNTEAFF.

The J gene is TRBJ1-5, the V gene TRBV4-1; no clear D. V dropped 2 bases and J dropped 0 bases, with 14 bases sitting between them. The CDR3 covers 17 residues. The V gene's germline CDR1 is MGHRA and CDR2 YSYEKL. In nucleotides, the CDR3 is TGCGCCAGCAGCCAATCCGGTGAGTTACTTAGCAATCAGCCCCAGCATTTT. This codes for CASSQSGELLSNQPQHF.

This chain connects TRBV9 to TRBJ2-5; D perhaps matches TRBD1 (5 bases). The germline CDR1 and CDR2 sequences are SGDLS and YYNGEE. The V end was cut by 0 bases, the J end by 5 bases, with 14 bases between. The CDR3 runs to 15 residues. CDR3 bases: TGTGCCAGCAGCGTAGACTGGGGCGTCGGCGAGACCCAGTACTTC. Translating it yields CASSVDWGVGETQYF. Drawing the rest from reference TRBV9 and TRBJ2-5, the complete variable domain is DSGVTQTPKHLITATGQRVTLRCSPRSGDLSVYWYQQSLDQGLQFLIQYYNGEERAKGNILERFSAQQFPDLHSELNLSSLELGDSALYFCASSVDWGVGETQYFGPGTRLLVL.

J is TRBJ1-6 and V is TRBV19; perhaps TRBD1 as D (5 bases). The germline CDR1 and CDR2 sequences are LNHDA and SQIVND (reference sequence). With 3 bases removed from V and 10 bases from J, the gap between germline ends came to 10 bases. CDR3 length: 13 amino acids. The CDR3 bases are TGTGCCAGTAGTATCGGGGGAGGGTCACCCCTCCACTTT. Translating it yields CASSIGGGSPLHF.

The V gene is TRBV5-6, the J gene TRBJ1-3; D is possibly TRBD1 (5 bases). The CDR3 has 14 residues. Trimming took off 4 bases at V and 3 bases at J, with 11 bases between the two ends. In germline, CDR1 is SGHDT, CDR2 YYEEEE. As DNA, the CDR3 is TGTGCCAGCAGCCAGGGCACCGTTGGAAACACCATATATTTT. It codes for CASSQGTVGNTIYF.

The chain uses TRBV11-2 and TRBJ1-2; D is unclear. CDR1 SGHAT and CDR2 FQNNGV come from the germline V gene. The CDR3 runs 13 residues. V gave up 11 bases and J gave up 8 bases, with 21 bases separating them. CDR3 sequence (DNA): TGTGCCGTTCGCTCGGCACGGGGTGGGGGCTACACCTTC. Protein: CAVRSARGGGYTF.

The gene calls are TRBV5-6 and TRBJ2-7; tentatively, D is TRBD2 (6 bases). The CDR3 runs 15 residues. Germline V gene data show CDR1 as SGHDT and CDR2 as YYEEEE. V lost 0 bases and J 2 bases, leaving 12 bases between the germline ends. Here the CDR3 reads CASSLGGGSAYEQYF. The CDR3 DNA reads TGTGCCAGCAGCTTGGGGGGAGGCTCTGCCTACGAGCAGTACTTC.